These 14 T cell receptor beta chains share one sample of origin, sequenced in a study of blood T cell repertoires in COVID-19. This table comes from immunoSEQ multiplex PCR, and its TCRdb copy is limited to in-frame clones, with some not included. The sample comprises 300,000 or so clones, roughly 87% of which are singletons, and around 6% rests with the top ten. The sequenced sample was PBMCs or T cells enriched from blood (not recorded which). Receptors originate from a woman in her twenties or thirties who had recovered from COVID-19.

The rearrangement uses TRBV5-1 and TRBJ2-1, with a tentative D call TRBD1 (7 bases). Trimming cost V 1 base and J 9 bases, with 29 bases left between them. Per germline, CDR1 SGHRS and CDR2 YFSETQ. There are 19 residues in the CDR3. The DNA for the CDR3 is TGCGCCAGCAGCTTGCCCGGGTACCCGGGACAGCAAGCGGGTTTTGAGCAGTTCTTC. This sequence encodes CASSLPGYPGQQAGFEQFF.

V is TRBV9 and J is TRBJ1-3; TRBD1 matches 7 bases. V gave up 5 bases and J gave up 4 bases; unmatched junction bases: 9. Germline loops: CDR1 SGDLS, CDR2 YYNGEE. The CDR3 has 15 amino acids. CDR3 nucleotides: TGTGCCAGCAGTAAGACAGGGTTGGGGGGAAACACCATATATTTT. Its protein product is CASSKTGLGGNTIYF.

The chain combines TRBV5-1 with TRBJ2-7, with 9 bases matching TRBD2. The CDR3 totals 17 residues. V dropped 0 bases and J dropped 2; count of bases not matched to a gene: 9. The germline V gene encodes CDR1 SGHRS and CDR2 YFSETQ. In DNA form, the CDR3 reads TGCGCCAGCAGCTTGGTAGCGGGGGCCTTAAATCCCTACGAGCAGTACTTC. It encodes CASSLVAGALNPYEQYF.

This sequence joins TRBV25-1 and TRBJ2-1, with 7 positions matching TRBD2. Germline trimming cut 8 bases from V and 8 bases from J; bases unmatched to any gene: 15. CDR1 and CDR2 (germline): MGHDK, SYGVNS. CDR3 length equals 15 residues. The CDR3 is CASGRAGLKAYEQFF. The CDR3 DNA reads as TGTGCCAGCGGGAGGGCAGGGCTTAAGGCGTATGAGCAGTTCTTC.

This chain joins TRBV7-9 and TRBJ1-1; TRBD1 might be the D (5 bases). Per germline, CDR1 SEHNR and CDR2 FQNEAQ (reference sequence). Trimming cost V 0 bases and J 6 bases, with 11 bases left between them. The CDR3 contains 14 residues. The CDR3 bases are TGTGCCAGCAGCTTAGCGAGGACAATCTCTGAAGCTTTCTTT. This translates into CASSLARTISEAFF.

The chain employs TRBV19 and TRBJ1-5; 12 bases agree with TRBD1. This CDR3 region has 15 residues. The J segment lost 6 bases and the V segment lost 3 bases, leaving 3 bases of the junction unmatched. The germline V gene has CDR1 LNHDA and CDR2 SQIVND (reference sequence). The chain's CDR3 is CASSMGQGAFQPQHF. The CDR3, as DNA: TGTGCCAGTAGTATGGGACAGGGGGCGTTTCAGCCCCAGCATTTT.

The genes are TRBV4-1 and TRBJ2-3; weak D call: TRBD1 (6 bases). Germline V gene sequence: CDR1 MGHRA, CDR2 YSYEKL. Trimming took off 4 bases at V and 0 bases at J, with 14 bases between the two ends. The CDR3 spans 16 residues. CDR3 sequence (DNA): TGCGCCAGCAGCCCGAGCCGGGACACGAGCACAGATACGCAGTATTTT. Translating it yields CASSPSRDTSTDTQYF.

This clone was observed a single time. The chain carries TRBV5-1 and TRBJ1-2; D might be TRBD1 (6 bases). This CDR3 region has 13 residues. Germline-derived CDR1 and CDR2 are SGHRS and YFSETQ. Trimming took 0 bases from V and 5 from J, leaving 8 bases between them. The CDR3 loop reads CASSLEGGYGYTF. DNA of the CDR3: TGCGCCAGCAGCTTGGAAGGGGGTTATGGCTACACCTTC.

The V call is TRBV25-1, the J call TRBJ1-2; D is possibly TRBD1 (6 bases). Per the germline V gene, CDR1 is MGHDK and CDR2 is SYGVNS. The CDR3 is 14 amino acids. V gave up 4 bases and J gave up 4 bases, with 13 bases separating them. Written as DNA, the CDR3 is TGTGCCAGCAGTGCTCGCACAGGGACCTATGGCTACACCTTC. Residues: CASSARTGTYGYTF.

The chain combines TRBV19 with TRBJ1-5; 8 bases match TRBD1. J gave up 3 bases and V 1 base, and 2 bases lay outside the gene matches. CDR1 and CDR2 from the germline V gene are LNHDA and SQIVND (reference sequence). The CDR3 spans 15 residues. CDR3 sequence: CASSIVQGDNQPQHF. The CDR3 coding sequence is TGTGCCAGTAGTATAGTACAGGGGGACAATCAGCCCCAGCATTTT.

The V gene is TRBV10-2, the J gene TRBJ1-1; no clear D gene. Germline V gene sequence: CDR1 WSHSY, CDR2 SAAADI. The germline V and J ends were trimmed by 8 bases and 6 bases, with 13 bases remaining between them. The CDR3 is made up of 12 amino acids. The CDR3 spells CASGTAGSEAFF. The CDR3 nucleotides are TGCGCCAGCGGAACGGCGGGCTCTGAAGCTTTCTTT.

This clone was observed a single time. The rearrangement links TRBV28 to TRBJ1-5; 7 positions agree with TRBD1. J was trimmed by 7 bases and V by 5 bases; bases with no gene match: 8. The germline CDR1 and CDR2 sequences are MDHEN and SYDVKM. The CDR3 runs to 14 residues. The CDR3, as DNA: TGTGCCAGCAGTCTACCGGACAGGCGGCAGCCCCAGCATTTT. Its translation is CASSLPDRRQPQHF.

V and J are TRBV3-1 (or the pseudogene TRBV3-2) and TRBJ2-7; weak D call: TRBD2 (7 bases). Trimming took off 1 base at V and 0 bases at J, with 16 bases between the two ends. Germline CDR1 is LGHDT and CDR2 is YNNKEL (reference sequence). There are 17 residues in the CDR3. CDR3 residues: CASSQGGGPRGSYEQYF. As DNA, the CDR3 is TGTGCCAGCAGCCAAGGGGGGGGACCCAGGGGCTCCTACGAGCAGTACTTC.

J is TRBJ1-4 and V is TRBV27, with 10 bases that match TRBD1. Per germline, CDR1 MNHEY and CDR2 SMNVEV (reference sequence). This CDR3 spans 15 amino acids. V lost 4 bases and J lost 7; bases outside the gene matches: 6. DNA for the CDR3: TGTGCCAGCAGTTCCACCGGGACAGGGGTTGAAAAACTGTTTTTT. It is translated as CASSSTGTGVEKLFF. Combining the CDR3 with reference TRBV27 and TRBJ1-4 gives the whole variable domain EAQVTQNPRYLITVTGKKLTVTCSQNMNHEYMSWYRQDPGLGLRQIYYSMNVEVTDKGDVPEGYKVSRKEKRNFPLILESPSPNQTSLYFCASSSTGTGVEKLFFGSGTQLSVL.